The next 18 T cell receptor beta chains were all read from a single sample in a study of T cell changes during pregnancy in multiple sclerosis. This table comes from immunoSEQ multiplex PCR, and its TCRdb copy is limited to in-frame clones, with some not included. The sample holds some 25,000 clones, around 90% seen once. Specimen: CD4+ T cells from peripheral blood mononuclear cells, collected in the first trimester of pregnancy. Receptors originate from a female donor in good health, enrolled as a control in a pregnancy study.

V gene TRBV15 combines with J gene TRBJ1-2; 10 bases match TRBD1. Germline trimming cut 3 bases from V and 5 bases from J; bases unmatched to any gene: 3. This CDR3 has 14 amino acids. CDR1 and CDR2 from the germline V gene are LNHNV and YYDKDF (reference sequence). In nucleotides, the CDR3 is TGTGCCACCAGCAGGGGACAGGGGCAGTATGGCTACACCTTC. Amino acids: CATSRGQGQYGYTF.

This clone was seen a handful of times. This sequence joins TRBV13 and TRBJ1-1; D gene ambiguous. Germline lookup yields CDR1 PRHDT and CDR2 FYEKMQ (reference sequence). The CDR3 contains 12 residues. V lost 2 bases, J lost 5 bases, and 6 bases lay in between. The DNA of the CDR3 is TGTGCCAGCAGCTTACAGAGGACTGAAGCTTTCTTT. Its protein product is CASSLQRTEAFF. Based on the CDR3 plus reference TRBV13 and TRBJ1-1, the full variable domain is AAGVIQSPRHLIKEKRETATLKCYPIPRHDTVYWYQQGPGQDPQFLISFYEKMQSDKGSIPDRFSAQQFSDYHSELNMSSLELGDSALYFCASSLQRTEAFFGQGTRLTVV.

This clone has a single count. This chain uses TRBV2 with TRBJ2-3; TRBD2 matches 14 bases. Germline V gene sequence: CDR1 SNHLY, CDR2 FYNNEI. The CDR3 has 15 amino acids. V gave up 7 bases and J gave up 5 bases; unmatched junction bases: 5. CDR3 region: CASMGLAGVKDTQYF. CDR3 DNA sequence: TGTGCCAGCATGGGACTAGCGGGAGTAAAAGATACGCAGTATTTT.

The chain combines TRBV30 with TRBJ1-1; D unresolved. The CDR3 runs 13 residues. V shed 1 base and J shed 8 bases, with 14 bases lying between them. Per germline, CDR1 GTSNPN and CDR2 SVGIG (reference sequence). The CDR3 coding sequence is TGTGCCTGGAGTGGCACGGAGCCATGGGAAGCTTTCTTT. It codes for CAWSGTEPWEAFF.

The chain recombines TRBV19 with TRBJ1-1, with D perhaps matching TRBD1 (5 bases). V was trimmed by 3 bases and J by 2 bases, leaving 13 bases between them. The CDR3 is 15 amino acids. CDR1 and CDR2 from the germline V gene are LNHDA and SQIVND (reference sequence). The DNA of the CDR3 is TGTGCCAGTAGTATCCGTGGACACACAAACACTGAAGCTTTCTTT. The encoded protein is CASSIRGHTNTEAFF.

The chain has TRBV5-5 and TRBJ1-4; TRBD1 matches 9 bases. The CDR3 length is 14 residues. V trimming: 5 bases; J trimming: 6 bases; junction bases outside the gene matches: 5. Looked up from germline, CDR1 is SGHKS and CDR2 is YYEKEE (reference sequence). CDR3 region: CASRYRGQYEKLFF. In DNA form, the CDR3 reads TGTGCCAGCAGGTACAGGGGGCAGTATGAAAAACTGTTTTTT.

V and J are TRBV12-5 and TRBJ2-6; the match to TRBD1 covers 8 bases. The CDR3 has 18 residues. Trimming cost V 1 base and J 0 bases; bases outside gene matches: 5. Per germline, CDR1 LGHNT and CDR2 FRNRAP. DNA of the CDR3: TGTGCTAGTGGTTTGGGGGACAGGCCAAACTCTGGGGCCAACGTCCTGACTTTC. It is translated as CASGLGDRPNSGANVLTF. Full variable domain (outside the CDR3, taken from reference TRBV12-5 and TRBJ2-6): DARVTQTPRHKVTEMGQEVTMRCQPILGHNTVFWYRQTMMQGLELLAYFRNRAPLDDSGMPKDRFSAEMPDATLATLKIQPSEPRDSAVYFCASGLGDRPNSGANVLTFGAGSRLTVL.

The chain combines TRBV7-9 with TRBJ2-1; 7 bases align to TRBD2. CDR1 is SEHNR, CDR2 FQNEAQ, per germline (reference sequence). The trim removed 0 bases at V and 6 bases at J, leaving 2 bases unmatched. CDR3 length: 14 residues. CDR3 amino acids: CASSLAGGPNEQFF. The CDR3 nucleotides read TGTGCCAGCAGCTTAGCGGGAGGGCCCAATGAGCAGTTCTTC. The whole variable domain, filled in from reference TRBV7-9 and TRBJ2-1, reads DTGVSQNPRHKITKRGQNVTFRCDPISEHNRLYWYRQTLGQGPEFLTYFQNEAQLEKSRLLSDRFSAERPKGSFSTLEIQRTEQGDSAMYLCASSLAGGPNEQFFGPGTRLTVL.

The chain carries TRBV4-1 and TRBJ2-1; 9 nucleotides line up with TRBD1. The CDR3 has 18 amino acids. V lost 0 bases and J lost 1; bases outside the gene matches: 7. The V gene's germline CDR1 is MGHRA and CDR2 YSYEKL. CDR3 coding DNA: TGCGCCAGCAGCCAAGACCCCAACGGACAGGGGTCCTACAATGAGCAGTTCTTC. The encoded protein is CASSQDPNGQGSYNEQFF.

With respect to this clone: The junction departs from the called germline gene at one end, perhaps through a read error. V gene TRBV2 combines with J gene TRBJ2-3; possible D gene TRBD2, 5 bases. Per germline, CDR1 SNHLY and CDR2 FYNNEI. There are 17 residues in the CDR3. The CDR3, as DNA: TGTGCCAGCAGGGAAGGAAGCGGTACCGAATACACAGATACGCAGTATTTT. Translation: CASREGSGTEYTDTQYF.

This CDR3 is CAISELLRQYSYEQYF. In DNA, the CDR3 is TGTGCCATCAGTGAGCTGTTGAGACAGTACTCCTACGAGCAGTACTTC. The chain recombines TRBV10-3 with TRBJ2-7; TRBD1 is a possible D gene (5 bases). The ends were cut back, 2 bases at V and 0 bases at J, with 14 bases in the middle. Germline V gene sequence: CDR1 ENHRY, CDR2 SYGVKD. The CDR3 has 16 amino acids.

This rearrangement joins TRBV6-1 to TRBJ2-7, with 11 bases matching TRBD2. Germline-derived CDR1 and CDR2 are MNHNS and SASEGT. The CDR3 totals 15 residues. V lost 3 bases to trimming and J lost 2 bases; unmatched junction nucleotides: 3. The CDR3: CASSDLAGGPYEQYF. The CDR3, as DNA: TGTGCCAGCAGTGATCTAGCGGGAGGCCCCTACGAGCAGTACTTC.

V and J are TRBV13 and TRBJ2-1, with 14 bases aligning to TRBD2. The V and J ends lost 5 bases and 9 bases, in that order; junction bases with no gene match: 18. The germline CDR1 and CDR2 sequences are PRHDT and FYEKMQ (reference sequence). The CDR3 sequence is 19 residues long. CDR3 in DNA: TGTGCCAGCAGCCCCCGACTAGCGGGAGGGCCCGCTTGGCGAGGTGAGCAGTTCTTC. Its translation: CASSPRLAGGPAWRGEQFF.

This chain joins TRBV29-1 and TRBJ1-2, with no clear D. Germline V gene sequence: CDR1 SQVTM, CDR2 ANQGSEA. The CDR3 is 11 residues long. Trimming pared 6 bases from V and 5 bases from J, leaving 10 bases between. The CDR3 protein is CSVRGGYGYTF. The CDR3 nucleotides read TGCAGCGTCCGAGGCGGATATGGCTACACCTTC.

This chain links TRBV6-6 with TRBJ2-1; unclear D gene. The CDR3 spans 13 residues. Trimming stripped 2 bases from V and 6 bases from J, with 8 bases between. Germline loops: CDR1 MNHNY, CDR2 SVGAGI (reference sequence). The CDR3 DNA is TGTGCCAGCAGTTACCTAGTATCCAATGAGCAGTTCTTC. Translating it yields CASSYLVSNEQFF.

V gene TRBV7-9 combines with J gene TRBJ2-3; D uncertain. Deletions cut 4 bases from V and 7 bases from J, with 12 bases between. Germline V gives CDR1 SEHNR, CDR2 FQNEAQ (reference sequence). The CDR3 spans 13 residues. CDR3 sequence reads: CASSSDSPHTQYF. The CDR3 DNA reads as TGTGCCAGCAGCTCCGACTCACCTCATACGCAGTATTTT. Full variable domain (rest looked up from reference TRBV7-9 and TRBJ2-3): DTGVSQNPRHKITKRGQNVTFRCDPISEHNRLYWYRQTLGQGPEFLTYFQNEAQLEKSRLLSDRFSAERPKGSFSTLEIQRTEQGDSAMYLCASSSDSPHTQYFGPGTRLTVL.

In its sample, this clone was seen once. For the CDR3, the DNA is TGTGCCAGCAGCCCCAGGGGGCTGGATCAGCCCCAGCATTTT. It codes for CASSPRGLDQPQHF. This sequence joins TRBV7-8 and TRBJ1-5, with TRBD1 identical over 8 bases. This CDR3 contains 14 residues. V lost 5 bases to trimming and J lost 5 bases; unmatched junction nucleotides: 5. Germline V lookup: CDR1 SGHVS, CDR2 FQNEAQ. Full variable domain (missing parts from reference TRBV7-8 and TRBJ1-5): GAGVSQSPRYKVAKRGQDVALRCDPISGHVSLFWYQQALGQGPEFLTYFQNEAQLDKSGLPSDRFFAERPEGSVSTLKIQRTQQEDSAVYLCASSPRGLDQPQHFGDGTRLSIL.

The rearrangement joins TRBV7-8 to TRBJ1-4; no reliable D call. Deletions cut 1 base from V and 8 bases from J, with 11 bases between. This CDR3 region has 14 residues. Per germline, CDR1 SGHVS and CDR2 FQNEAQ. The CDR3 region is CASSLGYTGEKLFF. The DNA of the CDR3 is TGTGCCAGCAGCTTAGGGTATACGGGAGAAAAACTGTTTTTT.